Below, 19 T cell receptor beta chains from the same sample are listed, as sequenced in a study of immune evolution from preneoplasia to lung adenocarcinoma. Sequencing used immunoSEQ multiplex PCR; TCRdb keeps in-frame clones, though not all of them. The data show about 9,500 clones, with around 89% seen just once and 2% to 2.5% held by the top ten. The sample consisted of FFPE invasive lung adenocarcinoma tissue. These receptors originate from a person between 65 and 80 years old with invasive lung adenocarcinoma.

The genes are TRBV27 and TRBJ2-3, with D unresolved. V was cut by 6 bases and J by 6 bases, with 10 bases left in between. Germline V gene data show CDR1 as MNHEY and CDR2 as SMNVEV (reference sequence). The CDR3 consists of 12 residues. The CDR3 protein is CASRDATDTQYF. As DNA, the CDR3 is TGTGCCAGCAGGGACGCAACGGATACGCAGTATTTT.

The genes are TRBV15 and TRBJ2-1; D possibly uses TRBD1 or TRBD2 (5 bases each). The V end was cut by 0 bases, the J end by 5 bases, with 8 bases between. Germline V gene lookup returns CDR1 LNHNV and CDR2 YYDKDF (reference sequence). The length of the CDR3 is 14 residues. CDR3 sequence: CATSRDGGNNEQFF. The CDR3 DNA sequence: TGTGCCACCAGCAGAGATGGGGGAAACAATGAGCAGTTCTTC.

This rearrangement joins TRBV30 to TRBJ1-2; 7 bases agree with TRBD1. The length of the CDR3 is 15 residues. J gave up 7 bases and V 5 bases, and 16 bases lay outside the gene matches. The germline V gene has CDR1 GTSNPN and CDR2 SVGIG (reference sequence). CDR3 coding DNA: TGTGCCTGGTCGACCCGTAGAGGGGGCCTCGGTGGCTACACCTTC. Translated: CAWSTRRGGLGGYTF.

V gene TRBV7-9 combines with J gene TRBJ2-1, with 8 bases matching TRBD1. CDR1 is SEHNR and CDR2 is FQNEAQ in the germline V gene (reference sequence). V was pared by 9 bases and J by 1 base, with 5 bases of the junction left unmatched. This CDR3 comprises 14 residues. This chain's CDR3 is CASIRQGSYNEQFF. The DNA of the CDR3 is TGTGCCAGTATCCGACAGGGGTCCTACAATGAGCAGTTCTTC.

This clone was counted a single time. CDR3 coding DNA: TGTGCCAGCAGCTTAGAGGGGGGGAGAAACACCATATATTTT. It encodes CASSLEGGRNTIYF. The V and J genes are TRBV7-9 and TRBJ1-3, with D tentatively TRBD1 (6 bases). V was pared by 1 base and J by 5 bases, with 9 bases between. From germline, CDR1 is SEHNR and CDR2 FQNEAQ (reference sequence). CDR3 length: 14 amino acids.

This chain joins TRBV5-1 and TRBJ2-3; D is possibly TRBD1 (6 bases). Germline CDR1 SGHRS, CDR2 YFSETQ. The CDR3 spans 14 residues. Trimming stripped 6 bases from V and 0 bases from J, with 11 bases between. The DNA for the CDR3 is TGCGCCAGCAACGCGGACAGTAGCACAGATACGCAGTATTTT. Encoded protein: CASNADSSTDTQYF. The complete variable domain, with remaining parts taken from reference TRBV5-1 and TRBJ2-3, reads KAGVTQTPRYLIKTRGQQVTLSCSPISGHRSVSWYQQTPGQGLQFLFEYFSETQRNKGNFPGRFSGRQFSNSRSEMNVSTLELGDSALYLCASNADSSTDTQYFGPGTRLTVL.

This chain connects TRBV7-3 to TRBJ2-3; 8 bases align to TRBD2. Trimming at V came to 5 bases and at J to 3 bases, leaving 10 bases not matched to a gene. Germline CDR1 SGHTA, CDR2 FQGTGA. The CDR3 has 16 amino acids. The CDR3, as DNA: TGTGCCAGCAGCCCTGTGGGCGGGGGGCGGACAGATACGCAGTATTTT. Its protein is CASSPVGGGRTDTQYF.

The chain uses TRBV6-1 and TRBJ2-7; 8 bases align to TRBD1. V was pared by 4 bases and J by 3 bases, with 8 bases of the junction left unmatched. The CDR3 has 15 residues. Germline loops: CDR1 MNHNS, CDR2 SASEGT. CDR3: CASSGTGGGGYEQYF. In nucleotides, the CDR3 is TGTGCCAGCAGTGGAACAGGGGGAGGTGGCTACGAGCAGTACTTC.

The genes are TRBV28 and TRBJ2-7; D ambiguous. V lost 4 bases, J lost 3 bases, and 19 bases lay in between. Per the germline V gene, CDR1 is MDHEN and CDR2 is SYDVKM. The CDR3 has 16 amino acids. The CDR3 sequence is CASSSPFLEVGYEQYF. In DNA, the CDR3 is TGTGCCAGCAGTTCGCCCTTCCTGGAAGTCGGCTACGAGCAGTACTTC.

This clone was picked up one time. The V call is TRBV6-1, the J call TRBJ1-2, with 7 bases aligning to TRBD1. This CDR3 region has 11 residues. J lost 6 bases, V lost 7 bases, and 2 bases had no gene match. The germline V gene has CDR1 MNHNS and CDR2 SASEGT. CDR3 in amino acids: CASNRGDGYTF. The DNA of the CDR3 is TGTGCCAGCAACAGGGGCGATGGCTACACCTTC.

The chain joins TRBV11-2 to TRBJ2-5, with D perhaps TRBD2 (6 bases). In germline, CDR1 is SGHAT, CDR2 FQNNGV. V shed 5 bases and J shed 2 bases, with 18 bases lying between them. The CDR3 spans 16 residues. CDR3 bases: TGTGCCAGCAGCCCTAACCTTGGGGGGATTCAAGAGACCCAGTACTTC. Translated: CASSPNLGGIQETQYF.

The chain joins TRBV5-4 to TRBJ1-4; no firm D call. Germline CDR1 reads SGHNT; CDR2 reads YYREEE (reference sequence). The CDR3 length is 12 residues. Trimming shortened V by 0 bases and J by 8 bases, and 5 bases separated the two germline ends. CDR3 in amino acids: CASSLVGEKLFF. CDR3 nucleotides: TGTGCCAGCAGCTTGGTAGGAGAAAAACTGTTTTTT.

CDR3 residues: CSAGTYEQYF. The CDR3 DNA is TGCAGTGCAGGGACCTACGAGCAGTACTTC. The chain couples TRBV20-1 to TRBJ2-7, with D unclear. Germline V CDR1 and CDR2: DFQATT, SNEGSKA (reference sequence). The CDR3 spans 10 residues. Trimming removed 6 bases at V and 2 bases at J, with 5 bases between.

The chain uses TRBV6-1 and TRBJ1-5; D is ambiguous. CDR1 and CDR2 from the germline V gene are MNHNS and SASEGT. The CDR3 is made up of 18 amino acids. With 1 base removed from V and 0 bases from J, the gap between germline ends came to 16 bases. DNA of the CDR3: TGTGCCAGCAGTGAAGTCTGGAGGGCCAGATATAGCAATCAGCCCCAGCATTTT. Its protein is CASSEVWRARYSNQPQHF.

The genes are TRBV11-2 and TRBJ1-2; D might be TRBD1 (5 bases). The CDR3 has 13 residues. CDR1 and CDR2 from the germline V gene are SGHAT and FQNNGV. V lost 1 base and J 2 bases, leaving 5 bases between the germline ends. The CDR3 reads CASSLGQNYGYTF. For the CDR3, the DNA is TGTGCCAGCAGCTTAGGACAGAACTATGGCTACACCTTC.

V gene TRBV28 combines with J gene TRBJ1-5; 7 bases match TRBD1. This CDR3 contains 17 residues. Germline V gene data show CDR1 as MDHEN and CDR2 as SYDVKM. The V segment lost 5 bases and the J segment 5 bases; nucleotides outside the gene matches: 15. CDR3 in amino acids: CASSPTQGRRGDQPQHF. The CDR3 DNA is TGTGCCAGCAGTCCAACACAGGGGCGGAGGGGGGATCAGCCCCAGCATTTT.

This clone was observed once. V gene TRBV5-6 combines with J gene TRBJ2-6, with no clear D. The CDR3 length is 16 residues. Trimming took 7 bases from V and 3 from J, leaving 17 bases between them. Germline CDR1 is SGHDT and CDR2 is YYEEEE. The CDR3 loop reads CASPPWGAHGANVLTF. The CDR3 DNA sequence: TGTGCCAGCCCCCCGTGGGGTGCACATGGGGCCAACGTCCTGACTTTC. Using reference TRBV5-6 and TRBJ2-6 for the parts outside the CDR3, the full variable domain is DAGVTQSPTHLIKTRGQQVTLRCSPKSGHDTVSWYQQALGQGPQFIFQYYEEEERQRGNFPDRFSGHQFPNYSSELNVNALLLGDSALYLCASPPWGAHGANVLTFGAGSRLTVL.

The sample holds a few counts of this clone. In DNA form, the CDR3 reads TGTGCCAGCAGCTTAGCACAGGGTTACGAGCAGTACTTC. This encodes CASSLAQGYEQYF. This rearrangement joins TRBV7-6 to TRBJ2-7; D is perhaps TRBD1 (6 bases). V was cut by 0 bases and J by 4 bases, with 7 bases left in between. CDR1 and CDR2 from the germline V gene are SGHVS and FNYEAQ. The CDR3 length is 13 residues.

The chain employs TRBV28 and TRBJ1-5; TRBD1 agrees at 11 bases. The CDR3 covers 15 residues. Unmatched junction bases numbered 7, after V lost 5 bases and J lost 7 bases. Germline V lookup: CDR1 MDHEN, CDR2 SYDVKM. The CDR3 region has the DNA TGTGCCAGCAGTCGGACAGGGGGCGCGAGACAGCCCCAGCATTTT. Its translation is CASSRTGGARQPQHF.